This T cell receptor beta chain was recorded in a study of CD8+ T cells in alopecia areata. Overall study: Tofacitinib ran for 6 to 18 months before 6 months off drug. Study-wide findings and caveats: Higher clonality than in normal scalp was seen in lesional scalp, especially alopecia totalis/universalis.

Sequencing templates came from extracted RNA that was reverse transcribed into cDNA. TCRdb's table, derived via immunoSEQ multiplex PCR, lists solely in-frame clones and lacks some. Of 200,000 to 250,000 clones listed, around three fifths are singletons. From alopecia areata patients, lesional scalp punch biopsies and peripheral blood were collected. PBMCs yielded sorted CD4+ and CD8+ T cells. For this clone: Its specificity is not known.

Germline CDR1 is SGHTA and CDR2 is FQGNSA. V was cut by 4 bases and J by 4 bases, with 13 bases left in between. The CDR3 is 14 residues long. This TCR was recovered from a human donor with alopecia areata. This chain uses TRBV7-2 with TRBJ1-2; D gene uncertain. Sequenced here: CD4+ T cells sorted from blood, sampled at week 0. This chain's CDR3 is CASSSPGLRYGYTF. The CDR3 coding sequence is TGTGCCAGCAGCTCCCCCGGACTCCGCTATGGCTACACCTTC. The full variable domain, rest sourced from reference TRBV7-2 and TRBJ1-2, is GAGVSQSPSNKVTEKGKDVELRCDPISGHTALYWYRQSLGQGLEFLIYFQGNSAPDKSGLPSDRFSAERTGGSVSTLTIQRTQQEDSAVYLCASSSPGLRYGYTFGSGTRLTVV.